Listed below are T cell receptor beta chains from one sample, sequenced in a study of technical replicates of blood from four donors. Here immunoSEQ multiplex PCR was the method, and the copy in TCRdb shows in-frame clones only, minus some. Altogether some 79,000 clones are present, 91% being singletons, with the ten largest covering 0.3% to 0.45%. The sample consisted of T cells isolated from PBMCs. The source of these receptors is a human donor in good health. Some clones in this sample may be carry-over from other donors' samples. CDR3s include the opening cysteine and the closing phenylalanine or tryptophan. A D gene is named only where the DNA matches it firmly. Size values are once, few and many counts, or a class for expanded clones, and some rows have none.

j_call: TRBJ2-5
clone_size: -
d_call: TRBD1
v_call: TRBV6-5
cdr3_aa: CASSKDRAGETQYF
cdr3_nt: TGTGCCAGCAGCAAAGACAGGGCAGGGGAGACCCAGTACTTC

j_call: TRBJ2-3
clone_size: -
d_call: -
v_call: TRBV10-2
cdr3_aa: CASSASGEGVTDTQYF
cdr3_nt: TGCGCCAGCAGTGCAAGCGGAGAGGGGGTCACAGATACGCAGTATTTT

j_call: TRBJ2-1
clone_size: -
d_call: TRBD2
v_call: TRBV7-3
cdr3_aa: CASSPLLAGAGNEQFF
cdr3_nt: TGTGCCAGCAGCCCCCTACTAGCGGGGGCGGGCAATGAGCAGTTCTTC

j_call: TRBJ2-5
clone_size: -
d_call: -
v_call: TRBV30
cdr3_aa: CAWSVRFQGLAETQYF
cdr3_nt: TGTGCCTGGAGTGTACGGTTTCAGGGGTTGGCGGAGACCCAGTACTTC

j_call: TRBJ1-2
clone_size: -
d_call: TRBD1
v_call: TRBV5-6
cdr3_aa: CASSLGQGDGYTF
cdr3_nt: TGTGCCAGCAGCCTAGGACAGGGAGACGGCTACACCTTC

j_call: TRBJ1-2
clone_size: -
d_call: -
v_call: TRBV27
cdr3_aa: CASSFSLNYGYTF
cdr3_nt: TGTGCCAGCAGTTTTTCCCTGAACTATGGCTACACCTTC

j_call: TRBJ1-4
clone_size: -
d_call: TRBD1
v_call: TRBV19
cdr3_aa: CASTLGGQEKLFF
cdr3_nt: TGTGCCAGTACCCTAGGGGGCCAGGAAAAACTGTTTTTT

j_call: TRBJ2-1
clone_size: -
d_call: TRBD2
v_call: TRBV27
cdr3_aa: CASSRYYSSGRENEQFF
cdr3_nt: TGTGCCAGCAGTCGGTACTATTCTAGCGGGAGGGAGAATGAGCAGTTCTTC

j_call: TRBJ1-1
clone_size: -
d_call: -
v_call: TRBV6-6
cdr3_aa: CASRGPGGTEAFF
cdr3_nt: TGTGCCAGCAGAGGCCCCGGGGGCACTGAAGCTTTCTTT

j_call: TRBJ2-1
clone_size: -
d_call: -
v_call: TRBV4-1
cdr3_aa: CASSHDSYNEQFF
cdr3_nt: TGCGCCAGCAGCCACGACAGTTACAATGAGCAGTTCTTC

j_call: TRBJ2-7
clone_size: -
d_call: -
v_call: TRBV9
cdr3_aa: CASSPPSPPGISYEQYF
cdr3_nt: TGTGCCAGCAGCCCACCCTCCCCTCCCGGGATCTCCTACGAGCAGTACTTC

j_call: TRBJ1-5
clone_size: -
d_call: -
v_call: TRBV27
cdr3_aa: CASGERSSNQPQHF
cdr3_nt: TGTGCCAGCGGGGAGCGTAGTAGCAATCAGCCCCAGCATTTT

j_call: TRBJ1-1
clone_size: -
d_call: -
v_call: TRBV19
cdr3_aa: CASSIINMITEAFF
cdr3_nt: TGTGCCAGTAGTATAATAAACATGATCACTGAAGCTTTCTTT

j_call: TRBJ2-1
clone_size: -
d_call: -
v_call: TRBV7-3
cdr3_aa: CASSESDGNYNEQFF
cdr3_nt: TGTGCCAGCAGCGAGAGTGACGGGAATTACAATGAGCAGTTCTTC

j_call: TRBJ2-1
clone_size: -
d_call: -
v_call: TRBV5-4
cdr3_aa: CASSLPRGPNSYNEQFF
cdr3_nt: TGTGCCAGCAGCTTGCCACGCGGGCCGAACTCCTACAATGAGCAGTTCTTC

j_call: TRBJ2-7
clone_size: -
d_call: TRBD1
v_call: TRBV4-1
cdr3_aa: CASSQADRVKQYF
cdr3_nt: TGCGCCAGCAGCCAAGCGGACAGGGTCAAGCAGTACTTC

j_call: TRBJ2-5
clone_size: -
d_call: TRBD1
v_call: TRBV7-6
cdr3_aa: CATQQGARETQYF
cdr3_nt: TGTGCCACCCAACAGGGGGCGCGGGAGACCCAGTACTTC

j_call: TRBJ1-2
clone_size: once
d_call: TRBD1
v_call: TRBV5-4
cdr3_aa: CASSLDDRVNYGYTF
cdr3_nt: TGTGCCAGCAGCTTAGATGACAGGGTCAACTATGGCTACACCTTC

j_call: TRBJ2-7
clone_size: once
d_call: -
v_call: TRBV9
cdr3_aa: CASSAQGKSYEQYF
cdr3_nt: TGTGCCAGCAGCGCACAGGGTAAAAGCTACGAGCAGTACTTC

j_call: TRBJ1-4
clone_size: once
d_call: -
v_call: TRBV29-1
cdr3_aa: CSVDSGQLNEKLFF
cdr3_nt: TGCAGCGTTGATTCAGGGCAGCTTAATGAAAAACTGTTTTTT

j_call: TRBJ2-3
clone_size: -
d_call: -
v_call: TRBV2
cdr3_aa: CASSQRIDTQYF
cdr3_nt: TGTGCCAGCTCCCAGCGAATAGATACGCAGTATTTT

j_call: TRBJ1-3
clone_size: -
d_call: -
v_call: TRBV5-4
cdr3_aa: CASSLGQPGNTIYF
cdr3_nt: TGTGCCAGCAGCTTGGGACAGCCTGGAAACACCATATATTTT

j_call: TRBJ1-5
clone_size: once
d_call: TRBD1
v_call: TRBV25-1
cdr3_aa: CASGQGAGQPQHF
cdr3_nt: TGTGCCAGTGGGCAGGGGGCGGGTCAGCCCCAGCATTTT

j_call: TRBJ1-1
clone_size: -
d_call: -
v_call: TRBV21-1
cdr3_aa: CASSKSVPGCTEAFF
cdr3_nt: TGTGCCAGCAGCAAAAGCGTTCCGGGATGCACTGAAGCTTTCTTT

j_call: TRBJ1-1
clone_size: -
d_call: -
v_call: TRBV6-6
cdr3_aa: CASSYYTGLDREAFF
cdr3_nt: TGTGCCAGCAGTTACTATACCGGGTTGGATAGGGAAGCTTTCTTT

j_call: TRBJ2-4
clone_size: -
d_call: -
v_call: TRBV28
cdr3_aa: CATKGYKNIQYF
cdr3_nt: TGTGCCACCAAGGGGTACAAAAACATTCAGTACTTC

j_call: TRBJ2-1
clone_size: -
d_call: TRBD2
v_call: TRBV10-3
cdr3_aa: CAISELAGEIHEQFF
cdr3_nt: TGTGCCATCAGTGAACTAGCGGGAGAAATCCATGAGCAGTTCTTC

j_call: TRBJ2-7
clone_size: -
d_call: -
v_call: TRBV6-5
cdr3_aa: CASSLVTGADEQYF
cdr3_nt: TGTGCCAGCAGTTTGGTGACGGGAGCGGACGAGCAGTACTTC

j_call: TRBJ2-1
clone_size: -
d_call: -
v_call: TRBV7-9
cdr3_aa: CASSRTSISYNEQFF
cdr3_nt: TGTGCCAGCAGCCGGACATCGATCTCCTACAATGAGCAGTTCTTC

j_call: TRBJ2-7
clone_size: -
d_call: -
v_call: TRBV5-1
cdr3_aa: CASSLDRDGYEQYF
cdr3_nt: TGCGCCAGCAGCTTGGACAGGGATGGGTACGAGCAGTACTTC

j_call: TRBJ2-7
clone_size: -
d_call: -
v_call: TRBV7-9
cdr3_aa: CASSLQDYEQYF
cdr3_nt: TGTGCCAGCAGCCTACAGGATTACGAGCAGTACTTC

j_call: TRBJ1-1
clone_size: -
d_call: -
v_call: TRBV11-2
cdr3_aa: CASSLVPPVVRGSEAFF
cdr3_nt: TGTGCCAGCAGCTTAGTCCCTCCTGTGGTCAGGGGCAGTGAAGCTTTCTTT

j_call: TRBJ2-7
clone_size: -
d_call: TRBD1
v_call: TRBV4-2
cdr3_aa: CASSHPGQVLYEQYF
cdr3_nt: TGTGCCAGCAGCCATCCGGGACAGGTCCTCTACGAGCAGTACTTC

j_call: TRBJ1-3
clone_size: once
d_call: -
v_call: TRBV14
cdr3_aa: CASSQVRPQGLGNTIYF
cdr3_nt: TGTGCCAGCAGCCAAGTAAGGCCTCAGGGGCTAGGAAACACCATATATTTT

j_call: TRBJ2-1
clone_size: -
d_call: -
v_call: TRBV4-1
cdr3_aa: CASSQRVSGDYYNEQFF
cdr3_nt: TGCGCCAGCAGCCAAAGAGTATCCGGGGATTACTACAATGAGCAGTTCTTC

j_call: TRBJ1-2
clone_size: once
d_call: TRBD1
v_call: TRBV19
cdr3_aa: CASSITGQGDSGYTF
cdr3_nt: TGTGCCAGTAGTATTACGGGACAGGGGGACTCTGGCTACACCTTC

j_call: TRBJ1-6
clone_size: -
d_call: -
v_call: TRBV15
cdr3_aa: CATSRVDQASPLHF
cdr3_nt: TGTGCCACCAGCAGAGTGGATCAGGCTTCACCCCTCCACTTT